The 10 T cell receptor gamma chains reported below all come from one sample, sequenced in a study of gamma delta lymphoproliferative disorders and STAT genes. PBMCs from patients and controls supplied the genomic DNA for sequencing. TCRdb re-identified clones in the multiplex PCR reads via CATT. This sample carries about 1,500 gamma-chain clones, 9.9% of them seen once, and the ten largest clones take 25%. Specimen: blood. These TCRs come from a human donor in good health.

This clone ranks as medium-sized. J is TRGJ1 or TRGJ2 and V is TRGV4. Here the J gene was assigned by germline matching of the DNA, as TCRdb has none. This CDR3 contains 14 residues. Germline CDR1 and CDR2: EGSTGY and YDSYTSSV. J lost 4 bases, V lost 0 bases, and 6 bases had no gene match. CDR3 in DNA: TGTGCCACCTGGGATGGGCCTTCCTATTATAAGAAACTCTTT. Protein sequence: CATWDGPSYYKKLF.

By share, this clone ranks as medium-sized (0.01 to 0.1%). The gene calls are TRGV11 and TRGJ1 or TRGJ2. In the absence of a J gene in TCRdb, the DNA was matched to germline to assign it here. TRGV11 is filed as an ORF, its function uncertain. This CDR3 contains 14 residues. Unmatched junction bases numbered 3, after V lost 4 bases and J lost 0 bases. CDR3 loop: CACWISPNYYKKLF. CDR3 DNA: TGTGCCTGCTGGATTAGTCCGAATTATTATAAGAAACTCTTT.

The gene calls are TRGV4 and TRGJ1 or TRGJ2. The J gene comes from matching the DNA to germline here; TCRdb lacks it. CDR3 length equals 15 residues. Germline assignment: CDR1 EGSTGY and CDR2 YDSYTSSV. J lost 3 bases, V lost 0 bases, and 8 bases had no gene match. In nucleotides, the CDR3 is TGTGCCACCTGGGATGGGCCTATTGTTTATTATAAGAAACTCTTT. Translation: CATWDGPIVYYKKLF.

By sample fraction, this clone is medium-sized. The V gene is TRGV10, the J gene TRGJ1 or TRGJ2. TCRdb gives no J gene; it was assigned here by matching the DNA to germline. TRGV10 is marked as an open reading frame, function uncertain. Unmatched junction bases numbered 5, after V lost 8 bases and J lost 6 bases. CDR3 length: 11 amino acids. The CDR3 here is CAAWDFYKKLF. In DNA form, the CDR3 reads TGTGCTGCGTGGGATTTTTATAAGAAACTCTTT.

By share of the sample, this clone is medium-sized (0.01 to 0.1%). This chain uses TRGV10 with TRGJ1 or TRGJ2. TCRdb carries no J gene annotation; the J gene was assigned here by matching the DNA with germline. Being an ORF, TRGV10 has a function that is uncertain. This CDR3 is 14 amino acids long. J lost 5 bases, V lost 8 bases, and 13 bases had no gene match. The CDR3 sequence: CAAWDTCRNYKKLF. The CDR3, as DNA: TGTGCTGCGTGGGATACTTGTAGGAATTATAAGAAACTCTTT.

In its sample, this clone is medium-sized (0.01 to 0.1%). The rearrangement uses TRGV2 and TRGJ1 or TRGJ2. TCRdb supplies no J gene; here it was assigned by aligning the nucleotide sequence to germline. The CDR3 totals 11 residues. Unmatched junction bases numbered 4, after V lost 4 bases and J lost 7 bases. CDR1 and CDR2 (germline): EGSNGY, YDSYNSKV. CDR3 loop: CATWEGYKKLF. The CDR3 coding sequence is TGTGCCACCTGGGAGGGCTATAAGAAACTCTTT.

By sample fraction, this clone is medium-sized. This sequence joins TRGV2 and TRGJP1. TCRdb supplies no J gene; here it was assigned by aligning the nucleotide sequence to germline. Per the germline V gene, CDR1 is EGSNGY and CDR2 is YDSYNSKV. The CDR3 length is 14 residues. Unmatched junction bases numbered 8, after V lost 3 bases and J lost 7 bases. The CDR3 bases are TGTGCCACCTGGGACAGGTGGGTTGGTTGGTTCAAGATATTT. Amino acid sequence: CATWDRWVGWFKIF.

By share of the sample, this clone is medium-sized. This chain joins TRGV4 and TRGJ1 or TRGJ2. TCRdb does not report a J gene; here it was assigned by matching the DNA to germline references. This CDR3 comprises 15 residues. Germline CDR1 reads EGSTGY; CDR2 reads YDSYTSSV. The V gene end was trimmed by 0 bases and the J gene end by 4 bases; junction bases not matched to a gene: 9. CDR3 sequence reads: CATWDGPSQYYKKLF. DNA for the CDR3: TGTGCCACCTGGGATGGGCCTTCCCAATATTATAAGAAACTCTTT.

This clone is judged large. This rearrangement joins TRGV11 to TRGJ1 or TRGJ2. No J segment appears in TCRdb, so it was assigned here by matching the sequence to germline. TRGV11 is recorded as an ORF, its role being uncertain. This CDR3 has 14 amino acids. Losses at the gene ends were 0 bases for V and 12 bases for J; bases not matched to a gene: 11. CDR3 in DNA: TGTGCCTGCTGGATTAGGCACGTTCTCAAGATGAAACTCTTT. Protein product: CACWIRHVLKMKLF.

In its sample, this clone was seen once. The chain links TRGV3 to TRGJ1 or TRGJ2. TCRdb carries no J gene annotation; the J gene was assigned here by matching the DNA with germline. Germline trimming cut 9 bases from V and 3 bases from J; bases unmatched to any gene: 8. The V gene's germline CDR1 is VTNTFY and CDR2 YDVSTARD (reference sequence). The length of the CDR3 is 12 residues. The CDR3 DNA sequence: TGTGCCACCCGAACCTTTTATTATAAGAAACTCTTT. Its translation: CATRTFYYKKLF.